This is a list of T cell receptor beta chains from one sample in a study of T cell responses to AZD1222 COVID-19 vaccine. Sequenced by immunoSEQ multiplex PCR; TCRdb stores in-frame clones only, minus some. The repertoire holds some 130,000 clones, with approximately 90% as singletons. The sample here was peripheral blood, taken on day 0 of AZD1222 vaccination. These receptors all stem from an adult in good health. The CDR3 runs from the conserved cysteine through the conserved F or W. The order of the fields is CDR3 length, D gene, J gene, clone size, V gene, CDR3 protein, CDR3 DNA. A D gene is named only where the DNA matches it firmly. Size is omitted from some rows. Given values are once, few, many or a class for expanded clones.

cdr3_length: 13
d_call: NA
j_call: TRBJ1-4
clone_size: once
v_call: TRBV12-3/TRBV12-4
cdr3_aa: CASSLGVNEKLFF
cdr3_nt: TGTGCCAGCAGCTTAGGGGTAAATGAAAAACTGTTTTTT

cdr3_length: 13
d_call: TRBD1
j_call: TRBJ2-7
clone_size: NA
v_call: TRBV11-1
cdr3_aa: CASSLGQGNEQYF
cdr3_nt: TGTGCCAGCAGCCTGGGACAGGGGAACGAGCAGTACTTC

cdr3_length: 14
d_call: NA
j_call: TRBJ2-7
clone_size: once
v_call: TRBV3-1/TRBV3-2
cdr3_aa: CASSPGTVTYEQYF
cdr3_nt: TGTGCCAGCAGCCCGGGGACGGTAACCTACGAGCAGTACTTC

cdr3_length: 14
d_call: NA
j_call: TRBJ2-1
clone_size: NA
v_call: TRBV5-4
cdr3_aa: CASSPGGSYNEQFF
cdr3_nt: TGTGCCAGCAGCCCCGGAGGCTCCTACAATGAGCAGTTCTTC

cdr3_length: 13
d_call: NA
j_call: TRBJ1-2
clone_size: NA
v_call: TRBV19
cdr3_aa: CASSINPRDGYTF
cdr3_nt: TGTGCCAGTAGTATAAACCCAAGAGATGGCTACACCTTC

cdr3_length: 13
d_call: NA
j_call: TRBJ1-2
clone_size: NA
v_call: TRBV27
cdr3_aa: CASAPRGDYGYTF
cdr3_nt: TGTGCCAGCGCCCCTCGGGGGGACTATGGCTACACCTTC

cdr3_length: 14
d_call: TRBD2
j_call: TRBJ2-7
clone_size: few
v_call: TRBV30
cdr3_aa: CAWSGGGGGYEQYF
cdr3_nt: TGTGCCTGGAGTGGGGGCGGGGGGGGATACGAGCAGTACTTC

cdr3_length: 17
d_call: TRBD1
j_call: TRBJ2-2
clone_size: NA
v_call: TRBV5-1
cdr3_aa: CASRVTGTGGRGGELFF
cdr3_nt: TGCGCCAGCAGGGTTACCGGGACAGGCGGGCGTGGCGGGGAGCTGTTTTTT

cdr3_length: 15
d_call: TRBD1
j_call: TRBJ1-4
clone_size: NA
v_call: TRBV19
cdr3_aa: CASSIMTGFNEKLFF
cdr3_nt: TGTGCCAGTAGTATCATGACAGGGTTTAATGAAAAACTGTTTTTT

cdr3_length: 14
d_call: NA
j_call: TRBJ2-2
clone_size: NA
v_call: TRBV19
cdr3_aa: CASSMYRQPGELFF
cdr3_nt: TGTGCCAGTAGTATGTACCGACAACCCGGGGAGCTGTTTTTT

cdr3_length: 15
d_call: NA
j_call: TRBJ1-3
clone_size: NA
v_call: TRBV9
cdr3_aa: CASSVLQSSGNTIYF
cdr3_nt: TGTGCCAGCAGCGTCCTCCAATCGAGTGGAAACACCATATATTTT

cdr3_length: 14
d_call: NA
j_call: TRBJ1-1
clone_size: NA
v_call: TRBV27
cdr3_aa: CASRGDTENTEAFF
cdr3_nt: TGTGCCAGCAGGGGGGACACAGAGAACACTGAAGCTTTCTTT

cdr3_length: 16
d_call: NA
j_call: TRBJ1-3
clone_size: NA
v_call: TRBV21-1
cdr3_aa: CASSKGDACSGNTIYF
cdr3_nt: TGTGCCAGCAGCAAAGGCGACGCTTGCTCTGGAAACACCATATATTTT

cdr3_length: 13
d_call: NA
j_call: TRBJ1-1
clone_size: NA
v_call: TRBV6-5
cdr3_aa: CASRRSMNTEAFF
cdr3_nt: TGTGCCAGCAGACGCTCCATGAACACTGAAGCTTTCTTT

cdr3_length: 14
d_call: NA
j_call: TRBJ1-1
clone_size: NA
v_call: TRBV7-2
cdr3_aa: CASSLGLTGTTAFF
cdr3_nt: TGTGCCAGCAGCTTAGGCCTTACAGGTACTACGGCTTTCTTT

cdr3_length: 11
d_call: NA
j_call: TRBJ2-3
clone_size: NA
v_call: TRBV30
cdr3_aa: CACGVTDTQYF
cdr3_nt: TGTGCCTGCGGGGTCACAGATACGCAGTATTTT

cdr3_length: 14
d_call: NA
j_call: TRBJ2-7
clone_size: NA
v_call: TRBV11-2
cdr3_aa: CASSNSGTPHEQYF
cdr3_nt: TGTGCCAGCAGCAACTCCGGGACTCCCCACGAGCAGTACTTC

cdr3_length: 15
d_call: NA
j_call: TRBJ1-5
clone_size: NA
v_call: TRBV11-2
cdr3_aa: CASSLRPGQHQPQHF
cdr3_nt: TGTGCCAGCAGCTTACGTCCAGGCCAGCATCAGCCCCAGCATTTT

cdr3_length: 15
d_call: TRBD1
j_call: TRBJ1-1
clone_size: NA
v_call: TRBV18
cdr3_aa: CASSSVTGVNTEAFF
cdr3_nt: TGTGCCAGCTCTTCCGTCACAGGGGTGAACACTGAAGCTTTCTTT

cdr3_length: 15
d_call: NA
j_call: TRBJ2-3
clone_size: NA
v_call: TRBV18
cdr3_aa: CASSPPGQSTDTQYF
cdr3_nt: TGTGCCAGCTCACCACCGGGACAAAGCACAGATACGCAGTATTTT

cdr3_length: 15
d_call: TRBD1
j_call: TRBJ1-2
clone_size: NA
v_call: TRBV10-3
cdr3_aa: CAISVGGTASYGYTF
cdr3_nt: TGTGCCATCAGCGTAGGGGGGACAGCCAGCTATGGCTACACCTTC

cdr3_length: 14
d_call: NA
j_call: TRBJ1-1
clone_size: NA
v_call: TRBV6-2/TRBV6-3
cdr3_aa: CASSQDRGDTEAFF
cdr3_nt: TGTGCCAGCAGTCAAGACCGAGGGGACACTGAAGCTTTCTTT

cdr3_length: 14
d_call: NA
j_call: TRBJ1-1
clone_size: NA
v_call: TRBV2
cdr3_aa: CASIRESQSTEAFF
cdr3_nt: TGTGCCAGCATCAGGGAAAGCCAGAGCACTGAAGCTTTCTTT

cdr3_length: 14
d_call: NA
j_call: TRBJ1-3
clone_size: NA
v_call: TRBV9
cdr3_aa: CASSSTPDGNTIYF
cdr3_nt: TGTGCCAGCAGCTCGACCCCTGATGGAAACACCATATATTTT

cdr3_length: 14
d_call: NA
j_call: TRBJ1-2
clone_size: NA
v_call: TRBV6-5
cdr3_aa: CASTLTRVDRGYTF
cdr3_nt: TGTGCCAGCACCCTCACCAGGGTGGATCGTGGCTACACCTTC

cdr3_length: 15
d_call: NA
j_call: TRBJ2-1
clone_size: NA
v_call: TRBV15
cdr3_aa: CATSRGWASDNEQFF
cdr3_nt: TGTGCCACCAGCAGAGGTTGGGCGTCGGACAATGAGCAGTTCTTC

cdr3_length: 19
d_call: TRBD2
j_call: TRBJ2-3
clone_size: NA
v_call: TRBV6-4
cdr3_aa: CASSDLPLAGGQMSDTQYF
cdr3_nt: TGTGCCAGCAGTGACTTACCACTAGCGGGGGGCCAAATGTCAGATACGCAGTATTTT

cdr3_length: 16
d_call: TRBD2
j_call: TRBJ2-3
clone_size: NA
v_call: TRBV6-1
cdr3_aa: CASSELSGVITDTQYF
cdr3_nt: TGTGCCAGCAGTGAACTTAGCGGGGTGATCACAGATACGCAGTATTTT

cdr3_length: 15
d_call: NA
j_call: TRBJ1-2
clone_size: NA
v_call: TRBV2
cdr3_aa: CASSETLRTGGSYTF
cdr3_nt: TGTGCCAGCAGTGAAACACTACGCACTGGCGGGAGCTACACCTTC

cdr3_length: 17
d_call: TRBD2
j_call: TRBJ2-2
clone_size: NA
v_call: TRBV19
cdr3_aa: CASSPASGGANTGELFF
cdr3_nt: TGTGCCAGTAGCCCGGCTAGCGGGGGGGCTAACACCGGGGAGCTGTTTTTT

cdr3_length: 14
d_call: NA
j_call: TRBJ1-5
clone_size: NA
v_call: TRBV28
cdr3_aa: CASTVTPGYQPQHF
cdr3_nt: TGTGCCAGTACTGTTACACCCGGCTATCAGCCCCAGCATTTT

cdr3_length: 15
d_call: NA
j_call: TRBJ2-2
clone_size: NA
v_call: TRBV6-2/TRBV6-3
cdr3_aa: CASSPSEFFRWELFF
cdr3_nt: TGTGCCAGCAGCCCCTCGGAATTTTTTAGGTGGGAGCTGTTTTTT

cdr3_length: 13
d_call: NA
j_call: TRBJ2-7
clone_size: NA
v_call: TRBV27
cdr3_aa: CASSPTGSYEQYF
cdr3_nt: TGTGCCAGCAGCCCCACAGGATCCTACGAGCAGTACTTC

cdr3_length: 13
d_call: NA
j_call: TRBJ1-1
clone_size: NA
v_call: TRBV11-2
cdr3_aa: CASSHHGNTEAFF
cdr3_nt: TGTGCCAGCAGTCACCACGGGAACACTGAAGCTTTCTTT

cdr3_length: 15
d_call: NA
j_call: TRBJ1-6
clone_size: NA
v_call: TRBV27
cdr3_aa: CASSLGGEQSSPLHF
cdr3_nt: TGTGCCAGCAGTTTAGGGGGAGAGCAGAGTTCACCCCTCCACTTT